One sample yielded the 27 T cell receptor beta chains listed below, sequenced in a study of CD8 T cells in Susac syndrome. cDNA came from around 0.54 to 1 ug RNA primed by random hexamers. TCRdb re-analysed the immunoSEQ multiplex PCR reads in MiXCR, keeping a single row per CDR3 protein. This table has about 430,000 distinct CDR3 sequences, 75% to 90% appearing once. The sample taken for sequencing was CD8+ T cells from PBMCs. Receptors were obtained from a human donor with multiple sclerosis.

The chain carries TRBV19 and TRBJ2-3, with 7 bases aligning to TRBD2. Germline V gene sequence: CDR1 LNHDA, CDR2 SQIVND (reference sequence). The junction had 5 bases not matched to a gene; V was cut back by 7 bases and J by 4 bases. The CDR3 totals 13 residues. This CDR3 reads CASKVGGSDTQYF. DNA of the CDR3: TGTGCCAGTAAAGTGGGAGGGTCAGATACGCAGTATTTT.

The chain recombines TRBV27 with TRBJ2-7, with 10 bases aligning to TRBD2. CDR3 length: 14 amino acids. J was trimmed by 4 bases and V by 8 bases; bases with no gene match: 8. Germline CDR1 is MNHEY and CDR2 is SMNVEV (reference sequence). This CDR3 is CASGMGLALYEQYF. In DNA form, the CDR3 reads TGTGCCAGCGGAATGGGACTAGCGCTGTACGAGCAGTACTTC.

The V and J genes are TRBV6-1 and TRBJ2-1, with unresolved D. V dropped 3 bases and J dropped 2 bases, with 11 bases sitting between them. CDR1 and CDR2 (germline): MNHNS, SASEGT. The CDR3 totals 15 residues. Here the CDR3 reads CASSDGHGTYNEQFF. The CDR3 DNA follows: TGTGCCAGCAGTGATGGTCATGGAACCTACAATGAGCAGTTCTTC.

The chain uses TRBV27 and TRBJ2-5, with 15 bases matching TRBD2. V lost 5 bases, J lost 1 base, and 5 bases stayed unmatched. Per the germline V gene, CDR1 is MNHEY and CDR2 is SMNVEV (reference sequence). This CDR3 region has 17 residues. CDR3 amino acids: CASSTQGLAGGQETQYF. CDR3 coding DNA: TGTGCCAGCAGTACACAGGGACTAGCGGGAGGCCAAGAGACCCAGTACTTC.

V is TRBV5-6 and J is TRBJ1-3, with 9 bases lining up with TRBD1. The germline V gene encodes CDR1 SGHDT and CDR2 YYEEEE. V lost 5 bases and J lost 7; bases outside the gene matches: 7. This CDR3 has 14 residues. The CDR3 sequence is CASREGTGRNTIYF. The CDR3, as DNA: TGTGCCAGCAGGGAGGGGACAGGGCGGAACACCATATATTTT.

J is TRBJ1-2 and V is TRBV27; D unclear. Germline V CDR1 and CDR2: MNHEY, SMNVEV (reference sequence). Trimming stripped 3 bases from V and 4 bases from J, with 12 bases between. The CDR3 length is 14 residues. This CDR3 is CASSLAGDGYGYTF. The CDR3 DNA sequence: TGTGCCAGCAGTTTGGCCGGGGATGGCTATGGCTACACCTTC.

The J gene is TRBJ1-1, the V gene TRBV30; no clear D gene. CDR3 size: 11 residues. In germline, CDR1 is GTSNPN, CDR2 SVGIG (reference sequence). Trimming left V 0 bases short and J 6 bases short, with 5 bases between. In DNA, the CDR3 is TGTGCCTGGAGTGTCTCCGCTGAAGCTTTCTTT. Translation: CAWSVSAEAFF.

The V and J genes are TRBV5-1 and TRBJ2-2; tentative D call: TRBD2 (5 bases). CDR3 size: 15 residues. The germline gives CDR1 SGHRS, CDR2 YFSETQ. Trimming left V 5 bases short and J 6 bases short, with 17 bases between. The CDR3 spells CASRIEGTPPGELFF. For the CDR3, the DNA is TGCGCCAGCAGGATCGAGGGAACCCCTCCCGGGGAGCTGTTTTTT.

The count of this clonotype is one. The chain carries TRBV12-3 or TRBV12-4 and TRBJ2-1; 7 bases align to TRBD1. Losses at the gene ends were 5 bases for V and 9 bases for J; bases not matched to a gene: 7. The CDR3 consists of 13 residues. The CDR3: CASSLTGTAEQFF. For the CDR3, the DNA is TGTGCCAGCAGTCTGACAGGGACGGCTGAGCAGTTCTTC.

This clonotype was picked up a small number of times. The V gene is TRBV4-1, the J gene TRBJ1-2; no firm D call. Trimming pared 1 base from V and 5 bases from J, leaving 8 bases between. The germline gives CDR1 MGHRA, CDR2 YSYEKL. The CDR3 length is 13 residues. The CDR3 loop reads CASSQVGDYGYTF. Written as DNA, the CDR3 is TGCGCCAGCAGCCAAGTTGGAGATTATGGCTACACCTTC.

The gene calls are TRBV19 and TRBJ2-7; no reliable D call. Germline V lookup: CDR1 LNHDA, CDR2 SQIVND (reference sequence). This CDR3 has 13 residues. V lost 6 bases and J lost 0, with 9 bases in between. The CDR3 bases are TGTGCCAGTAGCCCCCCAAACTCCTACGAGCAGTACTTC. Its translation: CASSPPNSYEQYF.

CDR3 coding DNA: TGCAGTGCTAGCGAGCTAGCGGGAGAGGTGGATGAGCAGTTCTTC. Translation: CSASELAGEVDEQFF. The chain is built from TRBV20-1 and TRBJ2-1; 10 bases are shared with TRBD2. V lost 3 bases, J lost 8 bases, and 10 bases stayed unmatched. This CDR3 has 15 amino acids. Germline lookup yields CDR1 DFQATT and CDR2 SNEGSKA (reference sequence).

This clonotype has a handful of counts. The chain couples TRBV7-8 to TRBJ2-5; D is perhaps TRBD1 or TRBD2 (6 bases each). CDR3 size: 15 residues. From germline, CDR1 is SGHVS and CDR2 FQNEAQ. Trimming left V 3 bases short and J 2 bases short, with 13 bases between. CDR3 sequence: CASSLGGGVQETQYF. In nucleotides, the CDR3 is TGTGCCAGCAGCTTGGGGGGCGGCGTACAAGAGACCCAGTACTTC.

The genes are TRBV10-3 and TRBJ2-7, with 8 bases aligning to TRBD2. Trimming took 6 bases from V and 3 from J; bases not matched to a gene: 7. The CDR3 consists of 14 residues. Per germline, CDR1 ENHRY and CDR2 SYGVKD. CDR3 DNA sequence: TGTGCCATCAGCCTTGCGGGGGGTGGCTACGAGCAGTACTTC. Protein sequence: CAISLAGGGYEQYF.

V is TRBV7-9 and J is TRBJ2-2; D is unclear. Trimming took off 8 bases at V and 0 bases at J, with 13 bases between the two ends. CDR3 length: 15 amino acids. Germline values: CDR1 SEHNR, CDR2 FQNEAQ (reference sequence). In DNA form, the CDR3 reads TGTGCCAGCTGCCCAGACGGATCGAACACCGGGGAGCTGTTTTTT. Amino acids: CASCPDGSNTGELFF.

Written as DNA, the CDR3 is TGCAGTGCTAGAGATTCCTTAGGGAGTACCCCATTTGGTGAGCAGTTCTTC. Its translation: CSARDSLGSTPFGEQFF. The genes are TRBV20-1 and TRBJ2-1; D perhaps matches TRBD2 (5 bases). The V end was cut by 0 bases, the J end by 9 bases, with 24 bases between. Germline CDR1 reads DFQATT; CDR2 reads SNEGSKA (reference sequence). The CDR3 loop spans 17 amino acids.

The genes are TRBV20-1 and TRBJ1-1, with D perhaps matching TRBD1 (5 bases). CDR1 is DFQATT and CDR2 is SNEGSKA in the germline V gene (reference sequence). V lost 3 bases to trimming and J lost 4 bases, with 18 bases between them. The CDR3 has 15 amino acids. CDR3 nucleotide sequence: TGCAGTGCTAGGCTCGATGATGACAGAGTCACTGAAGCTTTCTTT. This sequence encodes CSARLDDDRVTEAFF.

The chain is built from TRBV6-5 and TRBJ2-1, with D possibly being TRBD2 (6 bases). The CDR3 contains 19 residues. V was shortened by 2 bases and J by 0 bases, with 20 bases between the two germline ends. Germline assignment: CDR1 MNHEY and CDR2 SVGAGI. CDR3 in amino acids: CASSYSFGLSRSSYNEQFF. The DNA of the CDR3 is TGTGCCAGCAGTTACAGTTTCGGACTAAGCAGGAGCTCCTACAATGAGCAGTTCTTC.

This chain links TRBV18 with TRBJ2-7; TRBD2 might be the D (5 bases). CDR3 size: 16 residues. Trimming removed 2 bases from V and 1 base from J, with 15 bases in between. Germline V gene lookup returns CDR1 KGHSH and CDR2 LQKENI. CDR3 coding DNA: TGTGCCAGCTCACCAGAAGCGAGGGCGACTTCCTACGAGCAGTACTTC. Its translation: CASSPEARATSYEQYF. Complete variable domain (other parts from reference TRBV18 and TRBJ2-7): NAGVMQNPRHLVRRRGQEARLRCSPMKGHSHVYWYRQLPEEGLKFMVYLQKENIIDESGMPKERFSAEFPKEGPSILRIQQVVRGDSAAYFCASSPEARATSYEQYFGPGTRLTVT.

The gene calls are TRBV6-6 and TRBJ2-6; 8 bases align to TRBD1. V trimming: 11 bases; J trimming: 1 base; junction bases outside the gene matches: 10. The CDR3 consists of 16 residues. Germline-derived CDR1 and CDR2 are MNHNY and SVGAGI (reference sequence). The CDR3 DNA sequence: TGTGCCGTCGAGGACAGGGAAATTTCTGGGGCCAACGTCCTGACTTTC. Protein sequence: CAVEDREISGANVLTF.

The V call is TRBV27, the J call TRBJ2-1; weak D call: TRBD1 (6 bases). The CDR3 consists of 15 residues. Per the germline V gene, CDR1 is MNHEY and CDR2 is SMNVEV (reference sequence). The germline V and J ends were trimmed by 5 bases and 4 bases, with 15 bases remaining between them. DNA of the CDR3: TGTGCCAGCAGTGGACACAGGGAAAATTACAATGAGCAGTTCTTC. Protein: CASSGHRENYNEQFF.

V is TRBV2 and J is TRBJ1-2, with D unclear. Trimming took 8 bases from V and 6 from J, leaving 10 bases between them. The CDR3 totals 11 residues. In germline, CDR1 is SNHLY, CDR2 FYNNEI. The CDR3 bases are TGTGCCAGCCCGGCTATAGATGGCTACACCTTC. Translating it yields CASPAIDGYTF.

The chain employs TRBV15 and TRBJ2-7; D is possibly TRBD1 or TRBD2 (6 bases each). The germline V gene encodes CDR1 LNHNV and CDR2 YYDKDF (reference sequence). The CDR3 is 13 amino acids. V was pared by 3 bases and J by 6 bases, with 12 bases between. The CDR3 coding sequence is TGTGCCACCAGCAGGAGTGGGGGGCGCGAGCAGTACTTC. This sequence encodes CATSRSGGREQYF.

The chain employs TRBV27 and TRBJ1-1; D not resolved. V lost 0 bases and J 1 base, leaving 9 bases between the germline ends. From germline, CDR1 is MNHEY and CDR2 SMNVEV (reference sequence). This CDR3 has 15 residues. CDR3 sequence reads: CASSLSSPQNTEAFF. In nucleotides, the CDR3 is TGTGCCAGCAGTTTATCTTCCCCACAGAACACTGAAGCTTTCTTT.

This clonotype has a single count. Relative to the germline gene, one junction end is altered; a read error may explain this. V and J are TRBV5-6 and TRBJ2-5; tentative D call: TRBD1 (5 bases). Germline V gene lookup returns CDR1 SGHDT and CDR2 YYEEEE. CDR3 length: 18 amino acids. CDR3 in amino acids: CASSLVRGRATYQEAQYF. The CDR3 DNA reads TGTGCCAGCAGCTTGGTCCGTGGCAGGGCGACATACCAAGAGGCCCAGTACTTC.

This chain connects TRBV7-9 to TRBJ1-1; D is undetermined. V lost 8 bases to trimming and J lost 1 base, with 8 bases between them. Germline CDR1 is SEHNR and CDR2 is FQNEAQ (reference sequence). The CDR3 is 12 residues long. The DNA for the CDR3 is TGTGCCAGCCGGAACCCGAACACTGAAGCTTTCTTT. Residues: CASRNPNTEAFF.

The chain couples TRBV20-1 to TRBJ2-5, with 8 bases matching TRBD2. The CDR3 length is 15 residues. Trimming removed 0 bases from V and 4 bases from J; junction bases left unmatched: 7. CDR1 is DFQATT and CDR2 is SNEGSKA in the germline V gene (reference sequence). The CDR3 sequence is CSAREGAGVGETQYF. For the CDR3, the DNA is TGCAGTGCTAGAGAAGGAGCGGGAGTAGGAGAGACCCAGTACTTC.